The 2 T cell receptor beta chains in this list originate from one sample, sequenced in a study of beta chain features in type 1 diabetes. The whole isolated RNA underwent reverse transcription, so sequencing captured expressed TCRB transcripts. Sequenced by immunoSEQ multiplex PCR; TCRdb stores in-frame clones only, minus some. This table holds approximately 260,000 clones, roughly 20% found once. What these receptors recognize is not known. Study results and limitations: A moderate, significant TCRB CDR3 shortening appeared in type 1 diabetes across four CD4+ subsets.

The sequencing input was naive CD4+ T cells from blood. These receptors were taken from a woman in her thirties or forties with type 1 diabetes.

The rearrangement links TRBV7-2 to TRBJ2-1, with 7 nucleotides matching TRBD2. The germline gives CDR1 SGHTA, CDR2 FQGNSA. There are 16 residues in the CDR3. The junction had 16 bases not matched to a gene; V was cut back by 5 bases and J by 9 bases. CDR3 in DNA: TGTGCCAGCAGCCGCCCAGGGAGGGACTGGGAGCGTGAGCAGTTCTTC. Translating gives CASSRPGRDWEREQFF.

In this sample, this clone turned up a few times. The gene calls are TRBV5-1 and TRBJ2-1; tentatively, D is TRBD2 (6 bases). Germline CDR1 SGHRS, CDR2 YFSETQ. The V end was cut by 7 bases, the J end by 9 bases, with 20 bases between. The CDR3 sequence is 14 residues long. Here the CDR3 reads CASRIFLPEGEQFF. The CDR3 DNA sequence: TGCGCCAGCCGGATTTTCCTCCCGGAGGGTGAGCAGTTCTTC.